This T cell receptor (beta chain) was found in a study of T cells in Graves' hyperthyroidism and ophthalmopathy. CDR1 SGHKS and CDR2 YYEKEE come from the germline V gene (reference sequence). The length of the CDR3 is 15 residues. Trimming cost V 5 bases and J 6 bases; bases outside gene matches: 12. In its sample, this clonotype was seen many times. The TCR beta CDR3 regions underwent amplification using RNA transcripts as the source. The HTBI set primed first-round TCR CDR3 RT-PCR. From the multiplex PCR reads, TCRdb called clonotypes with MiXCR, one entry per CDR3 protein. The sample holds 400,000 or so distinct CDR3 sequences, about 15% seen once.

Material: blood. The receptor's source is a woman aged 30 to 39 with Graves' ophthalmopathy. The chain couples TRBV5-5 to TRBJ2-7, with 9 bases aligning to TRBD1. CDR3 in DNA: TGTGCCAGCAGTCAGACCGGGACAGGGTTTCGCGAGCAGTACTTC. Translated: CASSQTGTGFREQYF.